This record looks at one T cell receptor beta chain sequence and its context. It has no known antigen specificity. Nothing much larger sits one base from this clone, and base qualities are not available. The library was produced with 5' RACE. TCRdb shows the sequencer as Illumina HiSeq 2500. A second roughly 6 to 12 cycle PCR used a sample-barcoded 5' primer and a J-beta primer mix. A unique molecular identifier was introduced onto each TCR beta cDNA molecule by a template-switch 5' adaptor carrying 12 random nucleotides. Each sample yielded at least 2.5 million CDR3-containing paired-end reads. The Mint cDNA synthesis kit, primed by a TRBC-specific oligonucleotide, was used to synthesize first-strand cDNA from all RNA. After uracil-DNA glycosylase treatment, a first 18-cycle PCR used universal primers M1SS and BC2_uni_R on all cDNA. The study's processing was this. For normalization, 1 million high-quality reads were randomly selected from each sample, with every read carrying a distinct molecular identifier. Instead of being binned into consensus sequences, reads that shared molecular identifiers were thrown out. MiTCR, set to a Q25 quality threshold and the strictest error-elimination algorithm, was used for CDR3 identification, clonotype clustering and error correction. Lower-bound total TCR beta diversity was estimated with a nonparametric unseen species model using Euler transformation. TCRdb handled the public reads itself, with Q25 trimming in fastp and clone calling in MiXCR, and kept productive beta chains. CDR3 protein sequences are deduplicated, and each keeps its most common genes and DNA. TCRdb, not the original authors, processed these V and J calls. Here the sample has about 770,000 distinct CDR3 sequences; roughly 44% occur a single time. The ten largest account for approximately 20% of the sample.

The donors were roughly 39 Caucasian individuals from Russia, aged roughly 6 to 100 years, who were systemically healthy. About 9.8 milliliters of peripheral blood were drawn from each donor into EDTA-treated Vacutainer tubes. Ficoll-Paque density-gradient centrifugation was used to isolate PBMCs, with at least 7 million per sample. Total RNA, at least 5 micrograms per sample, was extracted from PBMCs with Trizol reagent. For every donor, an aliquot of PBMCs went through flow cytometry to measure the percentages of naive CD45RAhigh/CD27high T cells. The sample originates from a study of blood T cells in healthy people across ages (dated by TCRdb to about 2015). Regarding the study in general: In model experiments, template switching captured roughly one uniquely barcoded TCR beta cDNA molecule for every two T cells. The study measured age-related changes in TCR beta repertoire diversity using deep sequencing normalized with unique cDNA molecular identifiers. The donors were divided into four age groups: young (average around 16 years), middle-aged (roughly 40), aged (about 60) and long-lived (about 80). To avoid experimental bias, donors of different ages were spread randomly across the sequencing lanes. Using the same blood draw, the study looked at two additional independent replicas of 1 million unique cDNA reads for two donors, one aged 18 to 30 and the other aged 80 or older. General conclusions and limits of the study: The percentage of naive T cells measured by flow cytometry correlated strongly with observed TCR beta diversity. As age increased, observed TCR beta diversity per million T cells dropped in a roughly linear way, and a significant reduction was already evident by age 40. The CMV infection status of donors was not known, potentially confounding age-related changes in expanded clonotypes. Estimates of total diversity from one million sequenced T cells were regarded as lower bounds and underestimates. Compared with the aged group, the long-lived group had more naive CD4+ T cells, fewer expanded clones and increased TCR diversity, suggesting age selection. Bulk unsorted PBMC profiling prevented conclusive comparison of naive and antigen-experienced compartments.

The CDR3 goes from the cysteine to the phenylalanine over 19 residues. CDR3 DNA only is kept here, 57 bases in frame from base 1. The germline V gene (reference sequence) provides CDR1 DFQATT and CDR2 SNEGSKA. Here V drops 3 bases and J drops 3 bases, and the junction holds 18 bases not matched to any gene. Source material: blood. This sequence was found in a man in his fifties or sixties in good health. This chain is built from TRBV20-1 and TRBJ2-1; 9 bases in the middle match TRBD1. The nucleotides are TGCAGTGCTAGTATGACCCCCGGGACAGGGAATATAGTCTACAATGAGCAGTTCTTC. Protein translation: CSASMTPGTGNIVYNEQFF.